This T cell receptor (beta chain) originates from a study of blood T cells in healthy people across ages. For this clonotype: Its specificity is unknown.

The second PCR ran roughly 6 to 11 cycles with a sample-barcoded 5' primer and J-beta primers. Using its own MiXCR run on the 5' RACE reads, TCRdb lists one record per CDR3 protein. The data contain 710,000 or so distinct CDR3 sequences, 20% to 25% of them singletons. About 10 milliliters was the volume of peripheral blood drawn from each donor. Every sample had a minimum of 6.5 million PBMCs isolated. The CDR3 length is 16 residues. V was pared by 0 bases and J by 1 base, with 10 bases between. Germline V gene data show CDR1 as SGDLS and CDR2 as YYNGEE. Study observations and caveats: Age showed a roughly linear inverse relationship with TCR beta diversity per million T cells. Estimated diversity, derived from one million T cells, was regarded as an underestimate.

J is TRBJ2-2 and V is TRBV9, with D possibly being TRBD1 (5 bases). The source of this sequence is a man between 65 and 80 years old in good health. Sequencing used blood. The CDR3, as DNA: TGTGCCAGCAGCGTAGTCCCAGGGATGAACACCGGGGAGCTGTTTTTT. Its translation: CASSVVPGMNTGELFF.